This T cell receptor beta chain was profiled in a study of T cell responses to AZD1222 COVID-19 vaccine. Study-level points and caveats: An increase in Spike-specific TCR breadth and depth was observed after two AZD1222 doses. The study found vaccine-associated CD4 TCRs spanning spike, dominant at 160-218 and 743-854. Donors were chiefly white British, with a greater number of females, and clonal diversity was perhaps underestimated.

Remarks on this clone: The antigen remains unidentified.

Generated by immunoSEQ multiplex PCR, the TCRdb table keeps only in-frame clones and is missing some. This sample has more than 70,000 clones, with 80% to 90% found just once. The sequences come from peripheral blood, collected on day 0 of AZD1222 vaccination. This sequence originates from an adult in good health.

The CDR3 loop reads CASSPGQGVGYGYTF. In DNA form, the CDR3 reads TGTGCCAGCTCACCCGGACAGGGCGTCGGCTATGGCTACACCTTC. This chain connects TRBV18 to TRBJ1-2, with 8 bases that match TRBD1. The J segment lost 4 bases and the V segment lost 3 bases, leaving 7 bases of the junction unmatched. From germline, CDR1 is KGHSH and CDR2 LQKENI. CDR3 length: 15 amino acids.